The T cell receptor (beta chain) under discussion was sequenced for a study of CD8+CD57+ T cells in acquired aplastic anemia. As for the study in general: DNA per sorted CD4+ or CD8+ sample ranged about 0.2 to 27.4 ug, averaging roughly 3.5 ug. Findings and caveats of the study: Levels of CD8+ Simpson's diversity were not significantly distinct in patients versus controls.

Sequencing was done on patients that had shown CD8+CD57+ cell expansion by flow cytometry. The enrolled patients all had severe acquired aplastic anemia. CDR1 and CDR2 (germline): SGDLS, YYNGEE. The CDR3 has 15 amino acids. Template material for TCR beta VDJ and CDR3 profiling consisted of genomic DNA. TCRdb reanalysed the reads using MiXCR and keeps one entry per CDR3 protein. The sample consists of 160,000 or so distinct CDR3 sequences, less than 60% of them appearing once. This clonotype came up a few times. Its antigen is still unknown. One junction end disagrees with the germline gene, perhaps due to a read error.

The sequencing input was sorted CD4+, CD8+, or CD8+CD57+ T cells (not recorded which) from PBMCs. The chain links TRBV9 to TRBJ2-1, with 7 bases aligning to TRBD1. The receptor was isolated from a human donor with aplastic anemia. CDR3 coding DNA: TGTGCCAGCAGCCCCCCGGGACAGCTATACAATGGGCAGTTCTTC. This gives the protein CASSPPGQLYNGQFF.